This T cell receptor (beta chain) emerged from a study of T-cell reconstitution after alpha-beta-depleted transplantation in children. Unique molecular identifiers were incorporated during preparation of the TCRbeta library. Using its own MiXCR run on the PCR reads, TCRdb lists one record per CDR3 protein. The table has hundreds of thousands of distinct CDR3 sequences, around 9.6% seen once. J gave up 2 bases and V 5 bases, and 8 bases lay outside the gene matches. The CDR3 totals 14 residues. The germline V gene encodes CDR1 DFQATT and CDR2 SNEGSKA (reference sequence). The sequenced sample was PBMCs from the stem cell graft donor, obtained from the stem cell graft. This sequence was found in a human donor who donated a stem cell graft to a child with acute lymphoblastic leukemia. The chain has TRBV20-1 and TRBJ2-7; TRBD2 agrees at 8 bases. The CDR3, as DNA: TGCAGTGCTGTACGGCGGGGGGCTACCTACGAGCAGTACTTC. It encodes CSAVRRGATYEQYF.